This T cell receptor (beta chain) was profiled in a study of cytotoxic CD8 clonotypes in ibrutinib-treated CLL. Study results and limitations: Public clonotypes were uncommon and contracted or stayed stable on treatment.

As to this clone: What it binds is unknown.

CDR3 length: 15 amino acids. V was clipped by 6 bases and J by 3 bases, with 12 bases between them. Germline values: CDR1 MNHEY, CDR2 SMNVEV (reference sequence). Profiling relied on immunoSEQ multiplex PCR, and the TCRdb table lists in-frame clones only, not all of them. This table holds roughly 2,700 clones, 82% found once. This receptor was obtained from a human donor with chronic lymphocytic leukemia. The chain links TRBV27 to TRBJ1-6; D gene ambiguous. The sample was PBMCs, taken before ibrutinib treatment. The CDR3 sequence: CASSLPRNYNSPLHF. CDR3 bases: TGTGCCAGCAGCCTACCTCGGAACTATAATTCACCCCTCCACTTT.